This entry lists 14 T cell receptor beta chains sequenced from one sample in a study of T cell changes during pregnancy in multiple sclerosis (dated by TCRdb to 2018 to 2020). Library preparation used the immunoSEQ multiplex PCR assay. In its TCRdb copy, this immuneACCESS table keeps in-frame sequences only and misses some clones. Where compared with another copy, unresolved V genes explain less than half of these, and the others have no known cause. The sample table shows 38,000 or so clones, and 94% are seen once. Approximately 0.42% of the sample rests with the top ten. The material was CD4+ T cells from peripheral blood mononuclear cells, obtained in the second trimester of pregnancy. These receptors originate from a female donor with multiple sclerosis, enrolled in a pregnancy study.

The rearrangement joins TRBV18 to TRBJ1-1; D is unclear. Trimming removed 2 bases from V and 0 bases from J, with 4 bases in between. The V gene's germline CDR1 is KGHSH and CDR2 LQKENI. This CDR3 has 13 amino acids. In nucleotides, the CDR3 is TGTGCCAGCTCACCAGGCCTGAACACTGAAGCTTTCTTT. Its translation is CASSPGLNTEAFF.

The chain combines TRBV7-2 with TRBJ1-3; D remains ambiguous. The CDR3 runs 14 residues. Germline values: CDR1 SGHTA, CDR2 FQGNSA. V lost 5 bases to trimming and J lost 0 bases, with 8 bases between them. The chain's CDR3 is CASSDRLSGNTIYF. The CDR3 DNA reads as TGTGCCAGCAGCGATCGACTCTCTGGAAACACCATATATTTT.

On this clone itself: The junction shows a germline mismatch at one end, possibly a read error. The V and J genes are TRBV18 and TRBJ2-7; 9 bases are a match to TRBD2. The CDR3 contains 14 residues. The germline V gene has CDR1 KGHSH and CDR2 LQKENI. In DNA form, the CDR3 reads TGTGCCAGCTCACCCGGGACTAGCTCCAACGAGCAGTACTTC. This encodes CASSPGTSSNEQYF.

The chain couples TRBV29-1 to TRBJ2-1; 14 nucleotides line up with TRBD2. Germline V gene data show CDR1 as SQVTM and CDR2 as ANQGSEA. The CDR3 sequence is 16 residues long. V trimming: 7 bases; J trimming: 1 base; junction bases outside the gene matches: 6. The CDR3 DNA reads TGCAGCGCCGGGACTAGCGGGGGTCGTTCCTACAATGAGCAGTTCTTC. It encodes CSAGTSGGRSYNEQFF.

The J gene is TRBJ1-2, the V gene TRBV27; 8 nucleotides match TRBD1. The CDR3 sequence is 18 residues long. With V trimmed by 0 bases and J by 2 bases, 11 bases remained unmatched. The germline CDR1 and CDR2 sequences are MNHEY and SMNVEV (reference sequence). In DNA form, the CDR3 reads TGTGCCAGCAGTTTATCGGGGGTTTGGACAGGGCCCAACTATGGCTACACCTTC. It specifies CASSLSGVWTGPNYGYTF.

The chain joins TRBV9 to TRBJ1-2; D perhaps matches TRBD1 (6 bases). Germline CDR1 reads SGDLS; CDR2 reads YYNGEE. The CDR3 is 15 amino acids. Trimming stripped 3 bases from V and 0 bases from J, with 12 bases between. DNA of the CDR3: TGTGCCAGCAGCGAAGGCGACAGGTCTAACTATGGCTACACCTTC. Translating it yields CASSEGDRSNYGYTF.

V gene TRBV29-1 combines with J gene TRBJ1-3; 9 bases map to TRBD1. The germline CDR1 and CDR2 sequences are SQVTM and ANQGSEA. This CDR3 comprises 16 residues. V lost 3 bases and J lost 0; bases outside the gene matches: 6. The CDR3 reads CSVDSSTGGSGNTIYF. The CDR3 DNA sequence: TGCAGCGTTGACTCTTCGACAGGGGGCTCTGGAAACACCATATATTTT.

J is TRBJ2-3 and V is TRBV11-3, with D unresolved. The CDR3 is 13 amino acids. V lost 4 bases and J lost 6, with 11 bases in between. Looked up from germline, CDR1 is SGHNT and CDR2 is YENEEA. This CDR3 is CASSSSSRDTQYF. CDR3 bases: TGTGCCAGCAGCTCATCATCTAGGGATACGCAGTATTTT. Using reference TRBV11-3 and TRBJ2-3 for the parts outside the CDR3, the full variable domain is EAGVVQSPRYKIIEKKQPVAFWCNPISGHNTLYWYLQNLGQGPELLIRYENEEAVDDSQLPKDRFSAERLKGVDSTLKIQPAELGDSAVYLCASSSSSRDTQYFGPGTRLTVL.

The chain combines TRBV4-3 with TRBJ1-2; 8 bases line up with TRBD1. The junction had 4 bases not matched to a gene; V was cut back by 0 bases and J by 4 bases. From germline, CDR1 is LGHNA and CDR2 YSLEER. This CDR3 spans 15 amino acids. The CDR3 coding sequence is TGCGCCAGCAGCCAAGATCAACAGGGGGGCTATGGCTACACCTTC. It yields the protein CASSQDQQGGYGYTF.

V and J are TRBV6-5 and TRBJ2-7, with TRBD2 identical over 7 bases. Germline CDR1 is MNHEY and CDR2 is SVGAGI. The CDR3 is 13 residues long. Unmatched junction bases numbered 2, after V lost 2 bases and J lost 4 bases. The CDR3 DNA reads TGTGCCAGCAGTTACCGCGGGGGTTACGAGCAGTACTTC. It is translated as CASSYRGGYEQYF.

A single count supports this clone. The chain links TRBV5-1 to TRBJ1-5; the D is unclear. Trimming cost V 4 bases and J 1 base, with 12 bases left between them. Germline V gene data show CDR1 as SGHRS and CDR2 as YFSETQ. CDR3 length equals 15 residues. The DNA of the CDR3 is TGCGCCAGCAGCCCGGCGGGCCTCAGCAATCAGCCCCAGCATTTT. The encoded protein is CASSPAGLSNQPQHF.

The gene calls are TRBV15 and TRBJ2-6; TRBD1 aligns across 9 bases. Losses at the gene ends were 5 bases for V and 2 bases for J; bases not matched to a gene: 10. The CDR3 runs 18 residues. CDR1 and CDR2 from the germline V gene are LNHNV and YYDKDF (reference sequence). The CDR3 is CATSSRDRAFAGANVLTF. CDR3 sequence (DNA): TGTGCCACCAGCTCCCGGGACAGGGCCTTTGCTGGGGCCAACGTCCTGACTTTC.

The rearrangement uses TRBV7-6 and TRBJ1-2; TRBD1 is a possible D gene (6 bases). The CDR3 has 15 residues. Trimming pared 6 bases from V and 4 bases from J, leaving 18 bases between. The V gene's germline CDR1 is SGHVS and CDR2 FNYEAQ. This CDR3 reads CASSDRGGLGYGYTF. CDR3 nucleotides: TGTGCCAGCAGTGATAGGGGGGGTCTTGGCTATGGCTACACCTTC.

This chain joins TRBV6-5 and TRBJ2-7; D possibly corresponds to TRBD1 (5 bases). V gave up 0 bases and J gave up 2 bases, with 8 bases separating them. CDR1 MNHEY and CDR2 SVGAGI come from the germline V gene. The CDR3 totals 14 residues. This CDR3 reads CASSYSSGTYEQYF. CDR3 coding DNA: TGTGCCAGCAGTTACTCCTCAGGGACCTACGAGCAGTACTTC.